The 21 T cell receptor beta chains in this list originate from one sample, sequenced in a study of OX40 agonist ivuxolimab in advanced cancers. The assay was immunoSEQ multiplex PCR, and TCRdb's table has in-frame clones only and misses some. The repertoire holds roughly 83,000 clones, with roughly 89% as singletons. The specimen was CD4+ or CD8+ T cells sorted from blood, collected in a trial of the OX40 agonist ivuxolimab. These receptors were taken from an adult with an advanced solid tumor such as melanoma, head and neck, liver or kidney cancer.

The chain carries TRBV6-5 and TRBJ2-1; 12 positions match TRBD2. The ends lost 5 bases at V and 15 bases at J; junction bases unmatched: 5. CDR3 size: 12 residues. Germline V gene lookup returns CDR1 MNHEY and CDR2 SVGAGI. CDR3: CASSKTSGRRFF. The DNA for the CDR3 is TGTGCCAGCAGTAAGACTAGCGGGAGACGGTTCTTC.

The chain combines TRBV4-3 with TRBJ2-1; D is ambiguous. There are 16 residues in the CDR3. Trimming shortened V by 0 bases and J by 0 bases, and 9 bases separated the two germline ends. Germline V lookup: CDR1 LGHNA, CDR2 YSLEER. This CDR3 reads CASSQEGTDSYNEQFF. The CDR3 DNA reads as TGCGCCAGCAGCCAAGAGGGAACAGACTCCTACAATGAGCAGTTCTTC.

CDR3 residues: CASSYGGSNQPQHF. The CDR3 DNA reads as TGTGCCAGCAGTTATGGGGGAAGCAATCAGCCCCAGCATTTT. This chain uses TRBV6-5 with TRBJ1-5; the D gene is possibly TRBD1 (5 bases). V lost 3 bases and J lost 1, with 7 bases in between. Germline lookup yields CDR1 MNHEY and CDR2 SVGAGI. The CDR3 runs 14 residues.

V usage is TRBV27 and J usage is TRBJ1-5; possibly TRBD1 for D (5 bases). The CDR3 has 16 amino acids. Germline assignment: CDR1 MNHEY and CDR2 SMNVEV (reference sequence). V lost 4 bases, J lost 0 bases, and 13 bases lay in between. The CDR3, as DNA: TGTGCCAGCAGTTCAACAGGCTTCTATAGCAATCAGCCCCAGCATTTT. Translation: CASSSTGFYSNQPQHF.

This clone appeared a single time. Here the CDR3 DNA reads TGTGCCAGCAATCCGGGACAGGGGGAGTACGGTGAAAAACTGTTTTTT. Translated, it gives CASNPGQGEYGEKLFF. The chain recombines TRBV28 with TRBJ1-4; 11 positions agree with TRBD1. CDR1 MDHEN and CDR2 SYDVKM come from the germline V gene. This CDR3 region has 16 residues. V lost 7 bases to trimming and J lost 7 bases; unmatched junction nucleotides: 11.

This clone was detected once. The rearrangement links TRBV28 to TRBJ1-5; D possibly corresponds to TRBD1 (5 bases). This CDR3 contains 16 residues. With 4 bases removed from V and 2 bases from J, the gap between germline ends came to 15 bases. Germline lookup yields CDR1 MDHEN and CDR2 SYDVKM. The CDR3 sequence is CASSSMWQGGNQPQHF. For the CDR3, the DNA is TGTGCCAGCAGTTCTATGTGGCAGGGTGGCAATCAGCCCCAGCATTTT.

In its sample, this clone was seen once. In the same sample, other DNA sequences code for this CDR3. The genes are TRBV15 and TRBJ1-5; no reliable D call. The V and J ends lost 1 base and 4 bases respectively, with 5 bases between them. CDR1 and CDR2 (germline): LNHNV, YYDKDF (reference sequence). The CDR3 extends over 13 amino acids. CDR3 in DNA: TGTGCCACCAGCAGAGCAAGTAATCAGCCCCAGCATTTT. This sequence encodes CATSRASNQPQHF.

This clone was found once. V is TRBV4-1 and J is TRBJ2-2; D is unresolved. CDR1 MGHRA and CDR2 YSYEKL come from the germline V gene. Trimming left V 1 base short and J 1 base short, with 4 bases between. CDR3 length: 14 amino acids. The CDR3 DNA sequence: TGCGCCAGCAGCCAAGTCCAGAACACCGGGGAGCTGTTTTTT. It codes for CASSQVQNTGELFF.

The chain carries TRBV28 and TRBJ1-1; TRBD1 might be the D (5 bases). The CDR3 has 13 residues. Between the trimmed V and J ends, which lost 10 bases and 3 bases, there was a span of 15 bases. The germline V gene has CDR1 MDHEN and CDR2 SYDVKM. CDR3 residues: CANKGRGHTEAFF. CDR3 coding DNA: TGTGCCAACAAGGGACGGGGCCACACTGAAGCTTTCTTT.

V gene TRBV6-7 combines with J gene TRBJ2-1; 7 bases are shared with TRBD2. TRBV6-7 is an ORF, and what it does is uncertain. V lost 10 bases, J lost 5 bases, and 14 bases stayed unmatched. The CDR3 totals 15 residues. The CDR3 DNA follows: TGTGCCATCCGTCTCGGGACTACCTCTGACAATGAGCAGTTCTTC. Protein sequence: CAIRLGTTSDNEQFF.

The V call is TRBV5-1, the J call TRBJ1-4, with a weak D call TRBD1 (6 bases). The V end was cut by 1 base, the J end by 12 bases, with 16 bases between. The CDR3 length is 14 residues. The V gene's germline CDR1 is SGHRS and CDR2 YFSETQ. The CDR3 nucleotides read TGCGCCAGCAGCTTGCGGGGGGCCGGTGAGGAACTGTTTTTT. Its translation: CASSLRGAGEELFF.

This rearrangement joins TRBV28 to TRBJ1-1, with no clear D. CDR3 length: 14 residues. The ends were cut back, 3 bases at V and 4 bases at J, with 12 bases in the middle. Germline CDR1 and CDR2: MDHEN and SYDVKM. In DNA form, the CDR3 reads TGTGCCAGCAGTTTGATGTTCGGTAGCACTGAAGCTTTCTTT. The encoded protein is CASSLMFGSTEAFF.

V is TRBV30 and J is TRBJ2-1; D is unresolved. Looked up from germline, CDR1 is GTSNPN and CDR2 is SVGIG (reference sequence). This CDR3 comprises 12 residues. V lost 1 base, J lost 3 bases, and 4 bases lay in between. This CDR3 is CAWSAFYNEQFF. CDR3 in DNA: TGTGCCTGGAGTGCCTTCTACAATGAGCAGTTCTTC.

The rearrangement uses TRBV4-3 and TRBJ2-1; 8 bases are a match to TRBD2. The CDR3 is made up of 17 amino acids. In germline, CDR1 is LGHNA, CDR2 YSLEER. V shed 0 bases and J 8 bases; nucleotides not matched to a gene: 12. CDR3 protein: CASSQEAGTREADEQFF. DNA of the CDR3: TGCGCCAGCAGCCAAGAGGCCGGGACTAGGGAGGCGGATGAGCAGTTCTTC.

This chain links TRBV5-4 with TRBJ1-1, with D maybe TRBD1 (6 bases). The CDR3 runs to 14 residues. CDR1 SGHNT and CDR2 YYREEE come from the germline V gene (reference sequence). V was clipped by 3 bases and J by 1 base, with 10 bases between them. This chain's CDR3 is CASSSLDRNTEAFF. The CDR3 bases are TGTGCCAGCAGCTCCCTGGACAGGAACACTGAAGCTTTCTTT.

The chain has TRBV20-1 and TRBJ1-1; D ambiguous. V was clipped by 3 bases and J by 8 bases, with 10 bases between them. This CDR3 region has 11 residues. The V gene's germline CDR1 is DFQATT and CDR2 SNEGSKA (reference sequence). For the CDR3, the DNA is TGCAGTGCTAGGTTTCGACGGGAAGCTTTCTTT. Translated: CSARFRREAFF.

The J gene is TRBJ1-2, the V gene TRBV28; D is uncertain. Trimming pared 2 bases from V and 4 bases from J, leaving 11 bases between. Germline V gene data show CDR1 as MDHEN and CDR2 as SYDVKM. The CDR3 consists of 14 residues. The CDR3 DNA follows: TGTGCCAGCAGTTTACAGGCTTTCGGCTATGGCTACACCTTC. This translates into CASSLQAFGYGYTF.

The chain is built from TRBV6-5 and TRBJ2-3, with 10 bases aligning to TRBD2. The CDR3 spans 14 residues. V lost 6 bases to trimming and J lost 5 bases; unmatched junction nucleotides: 5. CDR1 is MNHEY, CDR2 SVGAGI, per germline. The CDR3 sequence: CASSIWTSGDTQYF. The CDR3 nucleotides read TGTGCCAGCAGCATTTGGACTAGCGGAGATACGCAGTATTTT.

V gene TRBV28 combines with J gene TRBJ2-1, with 7 bases aligning to TRBD1. The V gene end was trimmed by 5 bases and the J gene end by 8 bases; junction bases not matched to a gene: 6. Germline V lookup: CDR1 MDHEN, CDR2 SYDVKM. The CDR3 is 13 residues long. The DNA of the CDR3 is TGTGCCAGCAGTACACAGGGGATCCATGAGCAGTTCTTC. Its protein product is CASSTQGIHEQFF.

This rearrangement joins TRBV6-1 to TRBJ1-2; D ambiguous. V lost 3 bases and J 11 bases, leaving 19 bases between the germline ends. The germline V gene encodes CDR1 MNHNS and CDR2 SASEGT. This CDR3 is 14 amino acids long. The DNA of the CDR3 is TGTGCCAGCAGTGAGTCTCCAGGCAGCGATCGATACACCTTC. It codes for CASSESPGSDRYTF.

The gene calls are TRBV19 and TRBJ1-1; TRBD1 matches 8 bases. Germline loops: CDR1 LNHDA, CDR2 SQIVND (reference sequence). This CDR3 comprises 12 residues. J was trimmed by 4 bases and V by 6 bases; bases with no gene match: 1. CDR3 protein: CASRTGGTEAFF. Here the CDR3 DNA reads TGTGCCAGTAGAACAGGGGGCACTGAAGCTTTCTTT.